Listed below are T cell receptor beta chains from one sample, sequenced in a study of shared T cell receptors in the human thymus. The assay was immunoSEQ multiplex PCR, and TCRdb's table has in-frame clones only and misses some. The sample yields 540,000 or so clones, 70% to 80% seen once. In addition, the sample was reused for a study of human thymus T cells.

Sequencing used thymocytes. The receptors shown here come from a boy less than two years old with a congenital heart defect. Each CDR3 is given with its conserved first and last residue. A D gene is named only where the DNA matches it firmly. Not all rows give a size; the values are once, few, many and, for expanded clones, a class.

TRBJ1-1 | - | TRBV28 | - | TGTGCCAGCAGTTTATTCGGTTCCAGGCGGGACACTGAAGCTTTCTTT | CASSLFGSRRDTEAFF
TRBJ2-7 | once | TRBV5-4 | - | TGTGCCAGCAGCTTGGAACATTCCTACGAGCAGTACTTC | CASSLEHSYEQYF
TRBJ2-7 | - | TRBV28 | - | TGTGCCAGCAGTTTATATCCAGGGCTTGAGTCCGAGCAGTACTTC | CASSLYPGLESEQYF
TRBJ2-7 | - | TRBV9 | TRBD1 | TGTGCCAGCAGCGTGGGGGACAGGCCCTCCTACGAGCAGTACTTC | CASSVGDRPSYEQYF
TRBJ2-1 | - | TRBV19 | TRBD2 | TGTGCCAGTAGTACGCCACGACTAGCGGGGTACAATGAGCAGTTCTTC | CASSTPRLAGYNEQFF
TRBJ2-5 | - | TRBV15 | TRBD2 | TGTGCCACCAGCACCCGAACCGGGACTAGCGGGACCCCAGGAGGCCAAGAGACCCAGTACTTC | CATSTRTGTSGTPGGQETQYF
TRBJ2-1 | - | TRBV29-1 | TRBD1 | TGCAGCGGAGGACAGGGTGCCTACAATGAGCAGTTCTTC | CSGGQGAYNEQFF
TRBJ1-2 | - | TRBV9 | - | TGTGCCAGCAACAAGGGCGCGGGCTTGGACTATGGCTACACCTTC | CASNKGAGLDYGYTF
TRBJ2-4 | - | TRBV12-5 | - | TGTGCTAGTGGTTTGCGAGGGTCGACCAAAAACATTCAGTACTTC | CASGLRGSTKNIQYF
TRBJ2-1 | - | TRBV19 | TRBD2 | TGTGCCAGCGCCCCAATGGGACTAGCGGATTCTCTCTCCTACAATGAGCAGTTCTTC | CASAPMGLADSLSYNEQFF
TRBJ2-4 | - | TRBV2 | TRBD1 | TGTGCCACACGCCCCTCGGATGACAGGGGGCTCGGGGAAAACATTCAGTACTTC | CATRPSDDRGLGENIQYF
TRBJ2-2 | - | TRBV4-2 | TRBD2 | TGTGCCAGCAGCCAAGATACACCCGGACTAGAGACCGGGGAGCTGTTTTTT | CASSQDTPGLETGELFF
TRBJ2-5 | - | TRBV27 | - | TGTGCCAGCAGTTTAATCCGGGACTCCCCTCGGGAGACCCAGTACTTC | CASSLIRDSPRETQYF
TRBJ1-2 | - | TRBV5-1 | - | TGCGCCAGCAGCATCTCTACGGTGAACTATGGCTACACCTTC | CASSISTVNYGYTF
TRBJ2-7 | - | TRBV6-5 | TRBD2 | TGTGCCAGCAGTTACGGGAGGGGTCCTTACGAGCAGTACTTC | CASSYGRGPYEQYF
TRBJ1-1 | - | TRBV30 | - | TGTGCCTGGAGCCCCGCCCAGGCGCGGAACACTGAAGCTTTCTTT | CAWSPAQARNTEAFF
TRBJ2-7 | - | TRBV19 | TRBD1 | TGTGCCAGTAGTATACGGGACAGGGAAGCCTACGAGCAGTACTTC | CASSIRDREAYEQYF
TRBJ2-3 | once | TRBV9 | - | TGTGCCAGCAGCGGAACCCTCTGGGGGGTGGGCACAGATACGCAGTATTTT | CASSGTLWGVGTDTQYF
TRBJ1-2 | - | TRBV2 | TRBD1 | TGTGCCAGCAGTTTTCGGCCCGCTACAGGGGATGGCGGCTACACCTTC | CASSFRPATGDGGYTF